Listed below are T cell receptor beta chains from one sample, sequenced in a study of T-cell reconstitution after alpha-beta-depleted transplantation in children. TCRdb re-analysed the PCR reads in MiXCR, keeping a single row per CDR3 protein. The sample lists about 440,000 distinct CDR3 sequences; approximately 41% were seen once. Source: PBMCs, taken before TCRalphabeta/CD19-depleted stem cell transplant. These receptors all stem from a girl aged 2-10 years with aplastic anemia, due to receive a stem cell transplant. Both conserved end residues are part of each CDR3. The D gene is left open where the match is weak. Rows may omit the clone size; those that give it use once, few, many or a size class.

cdr3_aa: CASSLLAGSEETQYF
cdr3_nt: TGTGCCAGCAGTTTACTAGCGGGGTCGGAAGAGACCCAGTACTTC
v_call: TRBV12-3/TRBV12-4
d_call: TRBD2
j_call: TRBJ2-5
clone_size: many

cdr3_aa: CASSKLQGSGQPQHF
cdr3_nt: TGTGCCAGCAGCAAACTACAGGGATCCGGGCAGCCCCAGCATTTT
v_call: TRBV2
d_call: .
j_call: TRBJ1-5
clone_size: many

cdr3_aa: CASSPGGTGGAGETQYF
cdr3_nt: TGTGCCAGCAGCCCCGGGGGGACAGGGGGCGCAGGAGAGACCCAGTACTTC
v_call: TRBV5-5
d_call: TRBD1
j_call: TRBJ2-5
clone_size: few

cdr3_aa: CASSNSRGPDTGELFF
cdr3_nt: TGCGCCAGCAGCAATTCCAGGGGGCCGGACACCGGGGAGCTGTTTTTT
v_call: TRBV5-1
d_call: TRBD1
j_call: TRBJ2-2
clone_size: .

cdr3_aa: CASSYSAGRGDYEQYF
cdr3_nt: TGTGCCAGCAGTTACTCTGCGGGGCGTGGGGACTACGAGCAGTACTTC
v_call: TRBV6-2/TRBV6-3
d_call: .
j_call: TRBJ2-7
clone_size: few

cdr3_aa: CSVVVGAGVYYEQYF
cdr3_nt: TGCAGCGTTGTGGTGGGAGCGGGAGTATACTACGAGCAGTACTTC
v_call: TRBV29-1
d_call: TRBD2
j_call: TRBJ2-7
clone_size: many

cdr3_aa: CASSLSGRVGNQPQHF
cdr3_nt: TGTGCCAGCAGTCTCTCGGGCAGGGTGGGCAATCAGCCCCAGCATTTT
v_call: TRBV6-5
d_call: .
j_call: TRBJ1-5
clone_size: few

cdr3_aa: CASSLKRGSSYNEQFF
cdr3_nt: TGTGCCAGCAGCCTTAAGCGGGGGAGCTCCTACAATGAGCAGTTCTTC
v_call: TRBV7-6
d_call: TRBD2
j_call: TRBJ2-1
clone_size: once

cdr3_aa: CASSPTRGSNTGELFF
cdr3_nt: TGCGCCAGCAGCCCCACTAGGGGGTCGAACACCGGGGAGCTGTTTTTT
v_call: TRBV5-1
d_call: .
j_call: TRBJ2-2
clone_size: once

cdr3_aa: CASSEWTGKTGELFF
cdr3_nt: TGTGCCAGCAGTGAATGGACAGGGAAAACCGGGGAGCTGTTTTTT
v_call: TRBV25-1
d_call: TRBD1
j_call: TRBJ2-2
clone_size: .

cdr3_aa: CASSRARTSGVRDTQYF
cdr3_nt: TGTGCCAGCAGCCGCGCCCGGACTAGCGGAGTCAGAGATACGCAGTATTTT
v_call: TRBV12-3/TRBV12-4
d_call: TRBD2
j_call: TRBJ2-3
clone_size: .

cdr3_aa: CSARDLPRTTTDTQYF
cdr3_nt: TGCAGTGCTAGAGATCTCCCCCGGACTACCACAGATACGCAGTATTTT
v_call: TRBV20-1
d_call: .
j_call: TRBJ2-3
clone_size: .

cdr3_aa: CSVQPGSPDTQYF
cdr3_nt: TGCAGCGTGCAACCCGGGTCCCCAGATACGCAGTATTTT
v_call: TRBV29-1
d_call: .
j_call: TRBJ2-3
clone_size: .

cdr3_aa: CASSPKKTSGNYNEQFF
cdr3_nt: TGTGCCAGCAGTCCTAAAAAGACTAGCGGGAACTACAATGAGCAGTTCTTC
v_call: TRBV27
d_call: TRBD2
j_call: TRBJ2-1
clone_size: many

cdr3_aa: CSAADKPNQPQHF
cdr3_nt: TGCAGTGCGGCGGACAAACCTAATCAGCCCCAGCATTTT
v_call: TRBV20-1
d_call: .
j_call: TRBJ1-5
clone_size: .

cdr3_aa: CASSWGDRDEQYF
cdr3_nt: TGCGCCAGCAGCTGGGGGGACAGGGACGAGCAGTACTTC
v_call: TRBV5-1
d_call: TRBD1
j_call: TRBJ2-7
clone_size: many

cdr3_aa: CASSWGTVGSYEQYF
cdr3_nt: TGTGCCAGCAGCTGGGGGACGGTAGGTTCATACGAGCAGTACTTC
v_call: TRBV12-3/TRBV12-4
d_call: .
j_call: TRBJ2-7
clone_size: .

cdr3_aa: CASRGRGDSYNEQFF
cdr3_nt: TGTGCCAGCCGCGGCCGAGGAGACTCCTACAATGAGCAGTTCTTC
v_call: TRBV11-2
d_call: .
j_call: TRBJ2-1
clone_size: many

cdr3_aa: CSARPDTEAFF
cdr3_nt: TGCAGTGCTAGGCCCGACACTGAAGCTTTCTTT
v_call: TRBV20-1
d_call: .
j_call: TRBJ1-1
clone_size: few

cdr3_aa: CASSRLAGSNTGELFF
cdr3_nt: TGTGCCAGCAGCAGACTGGCAGGGTCGAACACCGGGGAGCTGTTTTTT
v_call: TRBV7-2
d_call: .
j_call: TRBJ2-2
clone_size: few

cdr3_aa: CASSQVQSGVLNEQFF
cdr3_nt: TGTGCCAGCAGCCAAGTACAGTCAGGGGTGTTAAATGAGCAGTTCTTC
v_call: TRBV3-1
d_call: .
j_call: TRBJ2-1
clone_size: once

cdr3_aa: CASSYSNRGGSPLHF
cdr3_nt: TGTGCCAGCAGTTACTCGAACAGGGGTGGTTCACCCCTCCACTTT
v_call: TRBV6-5
d_call: TRBD1
j_call: TRBJ1-6
clone_size: .

cdr3_aa: CASSLGVGQGNEQFF
cdr3_nt: TGTGCCAGCAGCTTAGGAGTGGGACAGGGCAATGAGCAGTTCTTC
v_call: TRBV7-8
d_call: TRBD1
j_call: TRBJ2-1
clone_size: .

cdr3_aa: CSARAGGALHEQFF
cdr3_nt: TGCAGTGCTAGAGCCGGGGGGGCTTTGCATGAGCAGTTCTTC
v_call: TRBV20-1
d_call: TRBD2
j_call: TRBJ2-1
clone_size: .

cdr3_aa: CASSLVFGGSPKNIQYF
cdr3_nt: TGTGCCAGCAGCTTGGTTTTCGGGGGGTCGCCCAAAAACATTCAGTACTTC
v_call: TRBV5-4
d_call: TRBD2
j_call: TRBJ2-4
clone_size: .

cdr3_aa: CASGYITGGESYEQYF
cdr3_nt: TGTGCCAGCGGTTATATAACAGGGGGGGAGTCCTACGAGCAGTACTTC
v_call: TRBV28
d_call: .
j_call: TRBJ2-7
clone_size: .

cdr3_aa: CASSSLAGETQYF
cdr3_nt: TGTGCCAGCAGTTCCCTAGCGGGTGAGACCCAGTACTTC
v_call: TRBV6-5
d_call: TRBD2
j_call: TRBJ2-5
clone_size: few

cdr3_aa: CSATGRLAGDAGGADTQYF
cdr3_nt: TGCAGTGCTACCGGAAGACTAGCGGGAGATGCAGGAGGCGCAGATACGCAGTATTTT
v_call: TRBV20-1
d_call: TRBD2
j_call: TRBJ2-3
clone_size: many

cdr3_aa: CASSISGSQPQHF
cdr3_nt: TGTGCCAGTAGTATCTCGGGCTCTCAGCCCCAGCATTTT
v_call: TRBV19
d_call: .
j_call: TRBJ1-5
clone_size: .

cdr3_aa: CASSLGVAGEAFF
cdr3_nt: TGTGCCAGCAGCTTAGGTGTGGCTGGTGAAGCTTTCTTT
v_call: TRBV7-6
d_call: .
j_call: TRBJ1-1
clone_size: .

cdr3_aa: CASSQSGTGVYEQYF
cdr3_nt: TGTGCCAGCAGCCAATCTGGGACAGGGGTGTACGAGCAGTACTTC
v_call: TRBV16
d_call: TRBD1
j_call: TRBJ2-7
clone_size: many

cdr3_aa: CASSTNRDRDYEQYF
cdr3_nt: TGTGCCAGCAGCACTAACCGGGACAGGGACTACGAGCAGTACTTC
v_call: TRBV21-1
d_call: .
j_call: TRBJ2-7
clone_size: .

cdr3_aa: CASSPTGGNYEQYF
cdr3_nt: TGTGCCAGCTCCCCCACAGGGGGGAATTACGAGCAGTACTTC
v_call: TRBV18
d_call: TRBD1
j_call: TRBJ2-7
clone_size: .

cdr3_aa: CCAGGLAGGPGDNEQFF
cdr3_nt: TGCTGTGCTGGGGGACTAGCGGGAGGCCCGGGGGACAATGAGCAGTTCTTC
v_call: TRBV20-1
d_call: TRBD2
j_call: TRBJ2-1
clone_size: .

cdr3_aa: CSALGTGGFYGYTF
cdr3_nt: TGCAGTGCTCTCGGGACAGGGGGCTTCTATGGCTACACCTTC
v_call: TRBV20-1
d_call: TRBD1
j_call: TRBJ1-2
clone_size: many

cdr3_aa: CSARGDTFNLADTQYF
cdr3_nt: TGCAGTGCTAGGGGGGACACGTTCAATCTCGCAGATACGCAGTATTTT
v_call: TRBV20-1
d_call: .
j_call: TRBJ2-3
clone_size: few

cdr3_aa: CSAREDERHEQFF
cdr3_nt: TGCAGTGCTAGAGAGGACGAGAGACATGAGCAGTTCTTC
v_call: TRBV20-1
d_call: .
j_call: TRBJ2-1
clone_size: .

cdr3_aa: CSVRSGGRFNSYEQYF
cdr3_nt: TGCAGCGTTAGGTCAGGGGGCCGATTTAACTCCTACGAGCAGTACTTC
v_call: TRBV29-1
d_call: TRBD1
j_call: TRBJ2-7
clone_size: few

cdr3_aa: CASSHLAGESGGELFF
cdr3_nt: TGCGCCAGCAGCCATCTAGCGGGAGAGTCTGGCGGGGAGCTGTTTTTT
v_call: TRBV23-1
d_call: TRBD2
j_call: TRBJ2-2
clone_size: .

cdr3_aa: CSARDLQGAGETQYF
cdr3_nt: TGCAGTGCTAGAGATTTGCAGGGGGCAGGAGAGACCCAGTACTTC
v_call: TRBV20-1
d_call: TRBD1
j_call: TRBJ2-5
clone_size: few

cdr3_aa: CSASLSGSSYEQYF
cdr3_nt: TGCAGTGCTAGTCTTTCGGGGAGCTCCTACGAGCAGTACTTC
v_call: TRBV20-1
d_call: .
j_call: TRBJ2-7
clone_size: few

cdr3_aa: CASSLTAGLAGEQFF
cdr3_nt: TGTGCCAGCAGCTTAACCGCGGGACTAGCCGGTGAGCAGTTCTTC
v_call: TRBV7-2
d_call: TRBD2
j_call: TRBJ2-1
clone_size: few

cdr3_aa: CASSYGTARNEQFF
cdr3_nt: TGTGCCAGTAGTTACGGGACAGCGAGGAATGAGCAGTTCTTC
v_call: TRBV6-5
d_call: TRBD1
j_call: TRBJ2-1
clone_size: .

cdr3_aa: CASSFTSSESSYEQYF
cdr3_nt: TGTGCCAGCAGCTTTACTTCCTCAGAAAGCTCCTACGAGCAGTACTTC
v_call: TRBV7-9
d_call: .
j_call: TRBJ2-7
clone_size: .

cdr3_aa: CASSLGPDRTMTEAFF
cdr3_nt: TGCGCCAGCAGCTTGGGCCCTGACAGAACCATGACTGAAGCTTTCTTT
v_call: TRBV5-1
d_call: .
j_call: TRBJ1-1
clone_size: .

cdr3_aa: CASSFFSGFSYEQYF
cdr3_nt: TGTGCCAGCAGCTTCTTTTCCGGGTTCTCCTACGAGCAGTACTTC
v_call: TRBV5-5
d_call: .
j_call: TRBJ2-7
clone_size: .

cdr3_aa: CASSRDDRGYEQYF
cdr3_nt: TGCGCCAGCAGCAGGGATGACAGGGGCTACGAGCAGTACTTC
v_call: TRBV5-1
d_call: TRBD1
j_call: TRBJ2-7
clone_size: .

cdr3_aa: CASSTGRGTDTQYF
cdr3_nt: TGTGCCAGCAGCACGGGGCGTGGCACAGATACGCAGTATTTT
v_call: TRBV9
d_call: .
j_call: TRBJ2-3
clone_size: few

cdr3_aa: CASSFGSYNSPLHF
cdr3_nt: TGTGCCAGCAGCTTTGGCTCCTATAATTCACCCCTCCACTTT
v_call: TRBV7-6
d_call: .
j_call: TRBJ1-6
clone_size: few

cdr3_aa: CASSRNGPYEQYF
cdr3_nt: TGTGCCAGCAGTAGGAATGGACCCTACGAGCAGTACTTC
v_call: TRBV28
d_call: .
j_call: TRBJ2-7
clone_size: .

cdr3_aa: CASSAPSEGSQYF
cdr3_nt: TGTGCCAGCAGCGCCCCCTCGGAGGGGTCCCAGTACTTC
v_call: TRBV5-5
d_call: .
j_call: TRBJ2-5
clone_size: few

cdr3_aa: CSARALAHYNEQFF
cdr3_nt: TGCAGTGCTAGAGCCCTAGCGCACTACAATGAGCAGTTCTTC
v_call: TRBV20-1
d_call: .
j_call: TRBJ2-1
clone_size: .

cdr3_aa: CSAYPWSASSGANVLTF
cdr3_nt: TGCAGTGCTTATCCTTGGTCAGCCTCCTCTGGGGCCAACGTCCTGACTTTC
v_call: TRBV20-1
d_call: .
j_call: TRBJ2-6
clone_size: .

cdr3_aa: CSVQRGSGGDTQYF
cdr3_nt: TGCAGCGTCCAGCGGGGAAGTGGAGGAGATACGCAGTATTTT
v_call: TRBV29-1
d_call: TRBD2
j_call: TRBJ2-3
clone_size: few